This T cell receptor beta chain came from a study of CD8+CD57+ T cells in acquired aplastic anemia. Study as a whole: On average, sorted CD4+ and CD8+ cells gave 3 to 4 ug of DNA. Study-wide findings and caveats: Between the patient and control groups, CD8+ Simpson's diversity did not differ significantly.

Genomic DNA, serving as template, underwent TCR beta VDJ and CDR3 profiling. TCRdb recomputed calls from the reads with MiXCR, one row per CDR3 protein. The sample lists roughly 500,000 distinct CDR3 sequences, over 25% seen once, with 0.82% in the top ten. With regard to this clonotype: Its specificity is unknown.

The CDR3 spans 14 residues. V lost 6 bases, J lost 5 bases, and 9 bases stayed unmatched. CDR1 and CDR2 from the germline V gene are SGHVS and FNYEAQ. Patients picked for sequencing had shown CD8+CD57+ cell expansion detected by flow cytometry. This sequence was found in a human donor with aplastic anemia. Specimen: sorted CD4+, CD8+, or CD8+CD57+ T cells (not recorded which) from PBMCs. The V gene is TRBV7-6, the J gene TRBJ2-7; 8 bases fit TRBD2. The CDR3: CASSGGAGGHEQYF. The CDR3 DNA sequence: TGTGCCAGCAGTGGTGGGGCGGGGGGTCACGAGCAGTACTTC.